This T cell receptor (beta chain) was identified during a study of T cell responses to AZD1222 COVID-19 vaccine. About the study: The analysis combined second doses at about 4 or about 12 weeks.

The data were produced by immunoSEQ multiplex PCR, yet TCRdb's version contains in-frame clones alone and is incomplete. The data show around 100,000 clones, with less than 95% seen just once and 4% to 6% held by the top ten. Germline assignment: CDR1 LGHDT and CDR2 YNNKEL (reference sequence). Losses at the gene ends were 0 bases for V and 0 bases for J; bases not matched to a gene: 12. This CDR3 is 20 amino acids long. The sequencing here drew on peripheral blood, taken on day 0 of AZD1222 vaccination. This clonotype was obtained from an adult in good health. This chain connects TRBV3-1 (or the pseudogene TRBV3-2) to TRBJ2-1; 9 nucleotides agree with TRBD2. CDR3 amino acids: CASSQDQRLADHYSYNEQFF. In nucleotides, the CDR3 is TGTGCCAGCAGCCAAGATCAGAGACTAGCGGACCATTACTCCTACAATGAGCAGTTCTTC.